These T cell receptor beta chains were read from a single sample in a study of OX40 agonist ivuxolimab in advanced cancers. Here immunoSEQ multiplex PCR was the method, and the copy in TCRdb shows in-frame clones only, minus some. The sample holds 65,000 to 90,000 clones, 80% to 95% seen once. The specimen was CD4+ or CD8+ T cells sorted from blood, collected in a trial of the OX40 agonist ivuxolimab. The source of these receptors is an adult with an advanced solid tumor such as melanoma, head and neck, liver or kidney cancer. The CDR3 runs from the conserved cysteine through the conserved F or W. Each record gives: clone size, J gene, V gene, D gene, CDR3 DNA, CDR3 protein. D genes are given only for firm matches. Only some rows state a clone size, as once, few, many or a class for expanded clones.

abundance: NA; j_gene: TRBJ1-4; v_gene: TRBV6-1; d_gene: TRBD1; CDR3nt: TGTGCCAGCAGTGAAGGGACAGGGGGAGGAGAAAAACTGTTTTTT; CDR3aa: CASSEGTGGGEKLFF
abundance: once; j_gene: TRBJ1-2; v_gene: TRBV7-9; d_gene: NA; CDR3nt: TGTGCCAGCAGAGCTAGTGTAGGGCAGGATGGCTACACCTTC; CDR3aa: CASRASVGQDGYTF
abundance: NA; j_gene: TRBJ1-3; v_gene: TRBV27; d_gene: NA; CDR3nt: TGTGCCAGCAGTTTATCCGGGGTACCCGGAAACACCATATATTTT; CDR3aa: CASSLSGVPGNTIYF
abundance: NA; j_gene: TRBJ1-3; v_gene: TRBV2; d_gene: TRBD1; CDR3nt: TGTGCCAGCAGTGAAGACCGGGACAGGGGGCCCCGCTCTGGAAACACCATATATTTT; CDR3aa: CASSEDRDRGPRSGNTIYF
abundance: NA; j_gene: TRBJ1-1; v_gene: TRBV9; d_gene: TRBD1; CDR3nt: TGTGCCAGCAGCGCCCCCTTGACAGGGGTGAACACTGAAGCTTTCTTT; CDR3aa: CASSAPLTGVNTEAFF
abundance: NA; j_gene: TRBJ2-1; v_gene: TRBV10-1; d_gene: TRBD2; CDR3nt: TGCGCCAGCAGGACTAGCGGGTTAATGGATGAGCAGTTCTTC; CDR3aa: CASRTSGLMDEQFF
abundance: NA; j_gene: TRBJ1-1; v_gene: TRBV6-5; d_gene: NA; CDR3nt: TGTGCCAGCACCCTGACAGCGGTGAACACTGAAGCTTTCTTT; CDR3aa: CASTLTAVNTEAFF
abundance: NA; j_gene: TRBJ2-2; v_gene: TRBV13; d_gene: TRBD2; CDR3nt: TGTGCCAGCAGCTTAGGTCTAGCGGGGAGCACCGGGGAGCTGTTTTTT; CDR3aa: CASSLGLAGSTGELFF
abundance: NA; j_gene: TRBJ2-7; v_gene: TRBV13; d_gene: TRBD1; CDR3nt: TGTGCCAGCAGCATGGGACAGATTAACTACGAGCAGTACTTC; CDR3aa: CASSMGQINYEQYF
abundance: NA; j_gene: TRBJ2-2; v_gene: TRBV7-9; d_gene: NA; CDR3nt: TGTGCCAGCACCCCCGCAACAGGGTTCGGTACCGGGGAGCTGTTTTTT; CDR3aa: CASTPATGFGTGELFF
abundance: NA; j_gene: TRBJ2-2; v_gene: TRBV5-1; d_gene: TRBD2; CDR3nt: TGCGCCAGCAGCCCCCTAGCGGGGGGCCCTGGGGAGCTGTTTTTT; CDR3aa: CASSPLAGGPGELFF
abundance: NA; j_gene: TRBJ2-7; v_gene: TRBV19; d_gene: TRBD1; CDR3nt: TGTGCCAGTAGCAGGGACAGCTACGAGCAGTACTTC; CDR3aa: CASSRDSYEQYF
abundance: NA; j_gene: TRBJ1-1; v_gene: TRBV4-1; d_gene: TRBD1; CDR3nt: TGCGCCAGCAGCCAAGCGACAGGGTTAGTTGACACTGAAGCTTTCTTT; CDR3aa: CASSQATGLVDTEAFF
abundance: NA; j_gene: TRBJ2-5; v_gene: TRBV7-6; d_gene: TRBD2; CDR3nt: TGTGCCAGCAGCCCCAGTCGGGGGGGTAAAGAGACCCAGTACTTC; CDR3aa: CASSPSRGGKETQYF
abundance: NA; j_gene: TRBJ2-3; v_gene: TRBV9; d_gene: NA; CDR3nt: TGTGCCAGCAGCGTAGATCTACTTCTTGATACGCAGTATTTT; CDR3aa: CASSVDLLLDTQYF
abundance: NA; j_gene: TRBJ2-5; v_gene: TRBV6-1; d_gene: TRBD1; CDR3nt: TGTGCCAGCAGTGGGAAGGACAGGAAACAAGAGACCCAGTACTTC; CDR3aa: CASSGKDRKQETQYF
abundance: NA; j_gene: TRBJ2-7; v_gene: TRBV27; d_gene: NA; CDR3nt: TGTGCCAGCAGCGCGGGACAGTCCTACGAGCAGTACTTC; CDR3aa: CASSAGQSYEQYF
abundance: NA; j_gene: TRBJ2-1; v_gene: TRBV10-3; d_gene: NA; CDR3nt: TGTGCCATCAGTGAGTCAAAAAAGCAGTTCTTC; CDR3aa: CAISESKKQFF
abundance: NA; j_gene: TRBJ2-1; v_gene: TRBV5-1; d_gene: TRBD2; CDR3nt: TGCGCCAGCAGCTTGGCCCGACTAGCGCCTAATGAGCAGTTCTTC; CDR3aa: CASSLARLAPNEQFF
abundance: NA; j_gene: TRBJ1-1; v_gene: TRBV7-6; d_gene: TRBD1; CDR3nt: TGTGCCAGCAGCTTAGCGGGGACAGGTAGCACTGAAGCTTTCTTT; CDR3aa: CASSLAGTGSTEAFF
abundance: few; j_gene: TRBJ1-1; v_gene: TRBV9; d_gene: NA; CDR3nt: TGTGCCAGCAGCGGTCTCTACAGGGACGGCACTGAAGCTTTCTTT; CDR3aa: CASSGLYRDGTEAFF
abundance: NA; j_gene: TRBJ2-1; v_gene: TRBV11-3; d_gene: NA; CDR3nt: TGTGCCAGCAGCCTCGGGTTTGTCAATGAGCAGTTCTTC; CDR3aa: CASSLGFVNEQFF
abundance: NA; j_gene: TRBJ2-3; v_gene: TRBV6-6; d_gene: TRBD1; CDR3nt: TGTGCCAGCAGTTACCCCTCGCAGGGGGTAGGAGATACGCAGTATTTT; CDR3aa: CASSYPSQGVGDTQYF
abundance: NA; j_gene: TRBJ2-7; v_gene: TRBV5-6; d_gene: TRBD1; CDR3nt: TGTGCCAGCAGCTGGGTTGAAGGGGGCGCCCTCGAGCAGTACTTC; CDR3aa: CASSWVEGGALEQYF
abundance: NA; j_gene: TRBJ1-4; v_gene: TRBV12-5; d_gene: TRBD1; CDR3nt: TGTGCTAGTGGTTTGGAAAAGGGGGCCTCTAATGAAAAACTGTTTTTT; CDR3aa: CASGLEKGASNEKLFF
abundance: once; j_gene: TRBJ2-7; v_gene: TRBV19; d_gene: NA; CDR3nt: TGTGCCAGTAGCCGAAACGCCCAATTCGAGCAGTACTTC; CDR3aa: CASSRNAQFEQYF
abundance: NA; j_gene: TRBJ2-3; v_gene: TRBV19; d_gene: NA; CDR3nt: TGTGCCAGTAGTATAGCGGCAGATACGCAGTATTTT; CDR3aa: CASSIAADTQYF
abundance: NA; j_gene: TRBJ2-1; v_gene: TRBV7-9; d_gene: NA; CDR3nt: TGTGCCAGCAGCTTACTAACAGGGAGCCATGAGCAGTTCTTC; CDR3aa: CASSLLTGSHEQFF
abundance: NA; j_gene: TRBJ2-1; v_gene: TRBV10-3; d_gene: NA; CDR3nt: TGTGCCATCAGTGACGAACATGAGCAGTTCTTC; CDR3aa: CAISDEHEQFF
abundance: once; j_gene: TRBJ2-1; v_gene: TRBV5-1; d_gene: NA; CDR3nt: TGCGCCACCAAGGACAGTGCCTACAATGAGCAGTTCTTC; CDR3aa: CATKDSAYNEQFF
abundance: NA; j_gene: TRBJ2-7; v_gene: TRBV5-4; d_gene: NA; CDR3nt: TGTGCCAGCAGCCCCGCCGGGGGAGGCGAGCAGTACTTC; CDR3aa: CASSPAGGGEQYF
abundance: NA; j_gene: TRBJ1-2; v_gene: TRBV27; d_gene: NA; CDR3nt: TGTGCCAGCAGTTTATCAGGGCTGAACTATGGCTACACCTTC; CDR3aa: CASSLSGLNYGYTF
abundance: NA; j_gene: TRBJ2-2; v_gene: TRBV6-6; d_gene: NA; CDR3nt: TGTGCCAGCAGTTACGTGGAGGGGGGGGAGCTGTTTTTT; CDR3aa: CASSYVEGGELFF
abundance: NA; j_gene: TRBJ1-2; v_gene: TRBV29-1; d_gene: NA; CDR3nt: TGCAGCGCCCAGACAGAGCCGTATGGCTACACCTTC; CDR3aa: CSAQTEPYGYTF
abundance: NA; j_gene: TRBJ2-7; v_gene: TRBV7-7; d_gene: TRBD2; CDR3nt: TGTGCTAGCAGCCCGAGCGGGGGTGCCTACGAGCAGTACTTC; CDR3aa: CASSPSGGAYEQYF
abundance: NA; j_gene: TRBJ1-3; v_gene: TRBV18; d_gene: NA; CDR3nt: TGTGCCAGCTCAAACAGGGAGGCTGGAAACACCATATATTTT; CDR3aa: CASSNREAGNTIYF
abundance: NA; j_gene: TRBJ2-3; v_gene: TRBV25-1; d_gene: NA; CDR3nt: TGTGCCAGCAGTGAATCAGGGCTAGCAGATACGCAGTATTTT; CDR3aa: CASSESGLADTQYF
abundance: NA; j_gene: TRBJ2-7; v_gene: TRBV27; d_gene: TRBD1; CDR3nt: TGTGCCAGCAGTCAGGACAGGGGGAGCTCCTACGAGCAGTACTTC; CDR3aa: CASSQDRGSSYEQYF
abundance: NA; j_gene: TRBJ2-3; v_gene: TRBV7-6; d_gene: TRBD2; CDR3nt: TGTGCCAGCACCAGCCACGGGAGCGGGGCTTCTACAGATACGCAGTATTTT; CDR3aa: CASTSHGSGASTDTQYF